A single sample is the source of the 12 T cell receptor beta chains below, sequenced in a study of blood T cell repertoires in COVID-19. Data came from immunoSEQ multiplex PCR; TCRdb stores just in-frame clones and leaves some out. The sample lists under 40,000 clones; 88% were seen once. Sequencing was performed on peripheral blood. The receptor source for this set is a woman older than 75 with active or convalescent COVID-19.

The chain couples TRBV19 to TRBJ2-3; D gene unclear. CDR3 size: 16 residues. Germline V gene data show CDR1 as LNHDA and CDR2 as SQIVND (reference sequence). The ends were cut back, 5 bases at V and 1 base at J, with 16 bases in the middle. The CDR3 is CASSSRSLGGTDTQYF. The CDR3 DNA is TGTGCCAGTAGTTCCAGGTCCCTCGGCGGCACAGATACGCAGTATTTT.

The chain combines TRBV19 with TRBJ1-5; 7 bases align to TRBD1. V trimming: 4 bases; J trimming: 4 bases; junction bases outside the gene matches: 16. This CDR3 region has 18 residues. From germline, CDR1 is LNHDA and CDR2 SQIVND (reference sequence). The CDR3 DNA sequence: TGTGCCAGTAGTACAATACAGGGGTCCATAGCAGGGAATCAGCCCCAGCATTTT. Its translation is CASSTIQGSIAGNQPQHF.

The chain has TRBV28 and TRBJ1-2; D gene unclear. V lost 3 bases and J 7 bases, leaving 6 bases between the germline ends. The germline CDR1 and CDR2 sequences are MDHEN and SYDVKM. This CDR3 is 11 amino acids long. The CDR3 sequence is CASSFTRGYTF. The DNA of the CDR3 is TGTGCCAGCAGTTTCACGCGTGGCTACACCTTC.

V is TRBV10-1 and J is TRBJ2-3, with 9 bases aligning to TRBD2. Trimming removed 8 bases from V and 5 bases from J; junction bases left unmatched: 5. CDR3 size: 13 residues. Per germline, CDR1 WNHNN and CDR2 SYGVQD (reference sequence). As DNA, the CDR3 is TGCGCCAGCGGACTAGCGATAGGAGATACGCAGTATTTT. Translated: CASGLAIGDTQYF.

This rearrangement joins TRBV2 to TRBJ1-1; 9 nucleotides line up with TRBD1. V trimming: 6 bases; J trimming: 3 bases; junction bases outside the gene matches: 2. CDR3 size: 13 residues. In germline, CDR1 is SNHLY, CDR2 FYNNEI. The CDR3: CASRRTGDTEAFF. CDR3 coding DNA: TGTGCCAGCAGGCGGACAGGGGACACTGAAGCTTTCTTT.

The CDR3 nucleotides read TGTGCCAGAAGCCAACAGATTTCCCAGCTCAATCAGCCCCAGCATTTT. As protein: CARSQQISQLNQPQHF. The V call is TRBV5-3, the J call TRBJ1-5; D gene uncertain. TRBV5-3 is treated as an ORF (open reading frame) with a function not yet certain. Trimming took 4 bases from V and 3 from J, leaving 17 bases between them. The CDR3 has 16 residues.

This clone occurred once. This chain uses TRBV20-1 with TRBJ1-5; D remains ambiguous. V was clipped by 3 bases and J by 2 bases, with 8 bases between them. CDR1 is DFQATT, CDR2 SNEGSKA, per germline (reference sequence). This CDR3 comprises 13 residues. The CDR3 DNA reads TGCAGTGCTAGTTCTGGGCGCAATCAGCCCCAGCATTTT. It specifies CSASSGRNQPQHF.

For the CDR3, the DNA is TGCGCCAGCACGTCGGAGGGGGCCTCCTACAATGAGCAGTTCTTC. Residues: CASTSEGASYNEQFF. This chain connects TRBV5-1 to TRBJ2-1, with D perhaps matching TRBD1 (7 bases). V lost 6 bases, J lost 0 bases, and 13 bases lay in between. Germline-derived CDR1 and CDR2 are SGHRS and YFSETQ. This CDR3 region has 15 residues.

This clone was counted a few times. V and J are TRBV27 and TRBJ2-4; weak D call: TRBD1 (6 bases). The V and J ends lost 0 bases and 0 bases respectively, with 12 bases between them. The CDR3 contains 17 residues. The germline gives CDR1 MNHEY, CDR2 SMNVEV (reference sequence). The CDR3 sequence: CASSLSGRGKAKNIQYF. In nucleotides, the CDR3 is TGTGCCAGCAGTTTATCGGGTAGGGGGAAAGCCAAAAACATTCAGTACTTC.

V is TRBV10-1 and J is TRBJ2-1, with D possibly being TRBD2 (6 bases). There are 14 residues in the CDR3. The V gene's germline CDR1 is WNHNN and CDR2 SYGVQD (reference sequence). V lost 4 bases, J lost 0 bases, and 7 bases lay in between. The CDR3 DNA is TGCGCCAGCAGTGGGCGGGGCTCCTACAATGAGCAGTTCTTC. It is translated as CASSGRGSYNEQFF.

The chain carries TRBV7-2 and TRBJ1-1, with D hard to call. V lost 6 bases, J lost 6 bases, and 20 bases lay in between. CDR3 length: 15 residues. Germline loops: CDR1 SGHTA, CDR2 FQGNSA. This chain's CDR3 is CASREVVGSNAEAFF. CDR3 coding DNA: TGTGCCAGCAGAGAGGTCGTAGGCAGCAACGCTGAAGCTTTCTTT.

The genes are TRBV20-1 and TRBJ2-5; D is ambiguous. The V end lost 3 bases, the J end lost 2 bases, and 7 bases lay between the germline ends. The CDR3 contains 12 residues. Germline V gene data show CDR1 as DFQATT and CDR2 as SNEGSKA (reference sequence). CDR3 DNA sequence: TGCAGTGCTAGTCTTTATCAAGAGACCCAGTACTTC. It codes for CSASLYQETQYF.